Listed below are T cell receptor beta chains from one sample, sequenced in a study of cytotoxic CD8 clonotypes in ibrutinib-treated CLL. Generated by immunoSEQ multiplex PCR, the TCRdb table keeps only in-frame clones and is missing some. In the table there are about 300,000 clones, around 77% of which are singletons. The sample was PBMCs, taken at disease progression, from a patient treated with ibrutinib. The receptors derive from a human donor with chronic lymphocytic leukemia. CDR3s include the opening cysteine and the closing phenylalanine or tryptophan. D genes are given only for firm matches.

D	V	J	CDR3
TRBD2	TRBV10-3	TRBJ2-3	CAIRPGLAGDTQYF
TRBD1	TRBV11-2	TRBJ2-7	CASSLGQVIEQYF
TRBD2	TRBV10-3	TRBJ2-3	CAIKWSGGTDTQYF
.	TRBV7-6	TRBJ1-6	CASSPESWSPLHF
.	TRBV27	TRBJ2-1	CASSLSASSAYNEQFF
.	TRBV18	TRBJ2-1	CASSLGQANEQFF
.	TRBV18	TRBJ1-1	CASSLLGGGNTEAFF
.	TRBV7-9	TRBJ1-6	CASTSAGRYSPLHF
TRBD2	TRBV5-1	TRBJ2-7	CASSGGLAGGGEQYF
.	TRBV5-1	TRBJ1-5	CASSINSNQPQHF
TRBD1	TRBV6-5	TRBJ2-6	CASSYRGPGANVLTF
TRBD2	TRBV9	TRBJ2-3	CASATSGQDTQYF
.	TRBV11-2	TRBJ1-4	CASSPRTDSNEKLFF
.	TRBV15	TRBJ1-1	CATSRERTTEAFF
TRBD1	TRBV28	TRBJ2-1	CASRDSYNEQFF
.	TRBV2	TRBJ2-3	CASSDSGATDTQYF
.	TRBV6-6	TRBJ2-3	CASHIRGTDTQYF
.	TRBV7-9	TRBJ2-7	CASSLVPPFESSYEQYF
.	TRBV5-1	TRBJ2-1	CASSLGGKTGSSYNEQFF
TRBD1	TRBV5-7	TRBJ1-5	CASSLFLGGADQHF
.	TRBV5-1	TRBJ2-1	CASSPGDLYNEQFF
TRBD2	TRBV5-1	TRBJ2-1	CASSLGGGRGNEQFF
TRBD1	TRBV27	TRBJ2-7	CASSLRGQRVEQYF
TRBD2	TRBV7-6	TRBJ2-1	CASSLESGTSGRADEQFF
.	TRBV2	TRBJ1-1	CASSDGTARLNTEAFF
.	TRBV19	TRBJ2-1	CASRGMYNEQFF
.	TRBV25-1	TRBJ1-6	CASRAAGEHSPLHF
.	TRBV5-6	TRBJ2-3	CASSFVQIYPDTQYF
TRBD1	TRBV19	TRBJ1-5	CASNPRRTGTRPYSNQPQHF
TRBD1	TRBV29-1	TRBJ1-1	CSVDGRDRVAEAFF
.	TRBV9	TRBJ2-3	CASSVRQLDVRSTDTQYF
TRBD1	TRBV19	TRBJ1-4	CASSIRRGTVHATNEKLFF
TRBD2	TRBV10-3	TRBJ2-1	CAISTFSGRDYNEQFF
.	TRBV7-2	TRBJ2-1	CASSSEISYNEQFF
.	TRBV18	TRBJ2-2	CASSPSTGNTGELFF
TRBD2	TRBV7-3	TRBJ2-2	CASSSNRLAPVSGELFF
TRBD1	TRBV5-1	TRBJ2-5	CASSRTGAREETQYF
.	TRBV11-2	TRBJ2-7	CASSYHPLKQYF
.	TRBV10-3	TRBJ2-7	CANRDTAYEQYF
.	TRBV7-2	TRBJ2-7	CASSLAGRNYEQYF
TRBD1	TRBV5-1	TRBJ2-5	CASSAGQGLKTQYF
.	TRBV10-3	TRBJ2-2	CAISETANTGELFF
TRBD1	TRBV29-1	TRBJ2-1	CSALTGNNEQFF
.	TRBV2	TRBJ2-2	CASSSWDIAGELFF
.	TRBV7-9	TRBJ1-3	CASSVLVSGNTIYF
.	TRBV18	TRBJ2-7	CASSPRRGSYEQYF
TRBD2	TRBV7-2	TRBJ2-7	CASSKPGTSGVYEQYF
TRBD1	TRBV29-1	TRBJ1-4	CSGTGHNEKLFF
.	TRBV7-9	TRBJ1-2	CASSLDLGSYGYTF